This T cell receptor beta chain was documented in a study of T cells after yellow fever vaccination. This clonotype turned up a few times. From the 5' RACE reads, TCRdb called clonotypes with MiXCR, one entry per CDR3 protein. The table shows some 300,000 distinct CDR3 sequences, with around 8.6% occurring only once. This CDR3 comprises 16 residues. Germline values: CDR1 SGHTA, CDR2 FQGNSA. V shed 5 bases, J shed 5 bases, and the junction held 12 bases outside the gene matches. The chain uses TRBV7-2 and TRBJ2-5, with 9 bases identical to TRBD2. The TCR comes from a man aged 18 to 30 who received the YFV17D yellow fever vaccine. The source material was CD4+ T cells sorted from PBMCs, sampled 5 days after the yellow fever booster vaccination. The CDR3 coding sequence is TGTGCCAGCAGCCCGAGGGGGCGGGGGGGCCATGAGACCCAGTACTTC. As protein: CASSPRGRGGHETQYF.